This T cell receptor beta chain was found in a study of T cell responses to AZD1222 COVID-19 vaccine. Germline V gene sequence: CDR1 SGHRS, CDR2 YFSETQ. The CDR3 length is 14 residues. Losses at the gene ends were 5 bases for V and 2 bases for J; bases not matched to a gene: 7. Study-wide findings and caveats: Clonal diversity was possibly underestimated, and the donors were mostly white British, with more females.

Generated by immunoSEQ multiplex PCR, the TCRdb table keeps only in-frame clones and is missing some. The repertoire has 55,000 to 80,000 clones, roughly 84% of them found once; the top ten carry around 21%. Only a few counts were recorded for this clone. Antigen specificity is unknown. This specimen was peripheral blood, taken on day 0 of AZD1222 vaccination. This receptor was identified in an adult in good health. This sequence joins TRBV5-1 and TRBJ2-7; 7 bases map to TRBD1. The CDR3 DNA follows: TGCGCCAGCAGGCCCCAGGGACAGACCTACGAGCAGTACTTC. Amino acid sequence: CASRPQGQTYEQYF.